Below are 32 T cell receptor beta chains sequenced from a single sample in a study of early T cells in non-severe SARS-CoV-2 infection. One entry per CDR3 protein results from TCRdb running MiXCR on the 5' RACE reads. The data contain about 54,000 distinct CDR3 sequences, roughly 7.6% of them singletons. The sequences come from whole blood, collected at baseline. The source of these receptors is an adult who was a healthcare worker with PCR-confirmed SARS-CoV-2 infection or an uninfected control (not recorded which).

There are a few counts of this clonotype. V usage is TRBV20-1 and J usage is TRBJ2-7; TRBD2 matches at 11 bases. V was pared by 3 bases and J by 4 bases, with 2 bases of the junction left unmatched. Germline assignment: CDR1 DFQATT and CDR2 SNEGSKA (reference sequence). CDR3 length: 13 residues. The CDR3 region is CSARGLADYEQYF. CDR3 nucleotides: TGCAGTGCTAGGGGACTAGCGGATTACGAGCAGTACTTC.

This clonotype has ten or more counts. This rearrangement joins TRBV12-3 or TRBV12-4 to TRBJ2-3; D uncertain. The CDR3 length is 15 residues. V was cut by 8 bases and J by 2 bases, with 17 bases left in between. In nucleotides, the CDR3 is TGTGCCAGCGGCCCCCGAAAAGTTGACACAGATACGCAGTATTTT. This encodes CASGPRKVDTDTQYF.

Many counts were recorded for this clonotype. The CDR3 nucleotides read TGTGCCAGCAGCTCAATAGCGGGACGGAACACCGGGGAGCTGTTTTTT. Its protein is CASSSIAGRNTGELFF. V is TRBV7-6 and J is TRBJ2-2, with 8 bases that match TRBD2. V lost 4 bases and J lost 1; bases outside the gene matches: 5. In germline, CDR1 is SGHVS, CDR2 FNYEAQ. The CDR3 contains 16 residues.

Ten or more counts support this clonotype. CDR3 sequence reads: CASSQDYAGSYEQYF. In nucleotides, the CDR3 is TGCGCCAGCAGCCAAGATTACGCGGGATCCTACGAGCAGTACTTC. This sequence joins TRBV4-3 and TRBJ2-7; D perhaps matches TRBD2 (6 bases). Germline lookup yields CDR1 LGHNA and CDR2 YSLEER. This CDR3 spans 15 amino acids. Trimming left V 0 bases short and J 1 base short, with 10 bases between.

This clonotype has only a few counts. The CDR3 spells CASQRGVGGTGELFF. The CDR3 nucleotides are TGTGCCAGCCAACGAGGGGTCGGGGGCACCGGGGAGCTGTTTTTT. This chain joins TRBV3-1 and TRBJ2-2; D may be TRBD2 (6 bases). This CDR3 has 15 residues. V was cut by 8 bases and J by 4 bases, with 17 bases left in between. Germline CDR1 and CDR2: LGHDT and YNNKEL (reference sequence).

This clonotype occurred many times. This chain connects TRBV5-1 to TRBJ2-7; TRBD2 matches 10 bases. Per germline, CDR1 SGHRS and CDR2 YFSETQ. With V trimmed by 4 bases and J by 6 bases, 10 bases remained unmatched. The CDR3 is 15 amino acids. This CDR3 reads CASSGSSGSLPEQYF. CDR3 DNA: TGCGCCAGCAGCGGATCTAGCGGGAGTCTCCCCGAGCAGTACTTC.

The rearrangement uses TRBV6-5 and TRBJ1-5; TRBD1 agrees at 8 bases. CDR3 length: 13 amino acids. The V gene end was trimmed by 5 bases and the J gene end by 9 bases; junction bases not matched to a gene: 6. The germline CDR1 and CDR2 sequences are MNHEY and SVGAGI. This CDR3 reads CASSPDRDRPQHF. The CDR3 coding sequence is TGTGCCAGCAGTCCGGACAGGGATCGGCCCCAGCATTTT.

This clonotype was seen many times. V and J are TRBV7-9 and TRBJ2-1, with a possible D match to TRBD2 (5 bases). CDR1 is SEHNR, CDR2 FQNEAQ, per germline (reference sequence). The CDR3 contains 15 residues. V was clipped by 5 bases and J by 10 bases, with 21 bases between them. DNA of the CDR3: TGTGCCAGCAGCCTTAGCGCTCTAAGGCAAGAAGAGCAGTTCTTC. This translates into CASSLSALRQEEQFF.

This chain connects TRBV11-1 to TRBJ2-1; D may be TRBD1 (5 bases). The germline V and J ends were trimmed by 6 bases and 8 bases, with 11 bases remaining between them. Germline lookup yields CDR1 SGHAT and CDR2 FQDESV (reference sequence). This CDR3 region has 12 residues. The CDR3 reads CASSQGRDEQFF. In DNA form, the CDR3 reads TGTGCCAGCAGTCAGGGCAGGGATGAGCAGTTCTTC.

In its sample, this clonotype was seen many times. The DNA of the CDR3 is TGCGCCAGCAGTTCAATAAGTACCCCCTACGAGCAGTACTTC. Encoded protein: CASSSISTPYEQYF. The chain couples TRBV23-1 to TRBJ2-7; D is unresolved. TRBV23-1 counts as an open reading frame of uncertain function. This CDR3 contains 14 residues. The ends were cut back, 5 bases at V and 2 bases at J, with 13 bases in the middle.

This clonotype occurred a few times. The genes are TRBV29-1 and TRBJ2-3, with a tentative D call TRBD2 (6 bases). The V gene's germline CDR1 is SQVTM and CDR2 ANQGSEA. Trimming removed 2 bases at V and 2 bases at J, with 17 bases between. CDR3 length: 16 amino acids. CDR3 region: CSVERRLGLITDTQYF. The CDR3 nucleotides are TGCAGCGTTGAACGAAGACTAGGGTTGATCACAGATACGCAGTATTTT.

This clonotype was counted many times. V gene TRBV5-6 combines with J gene TRBJ1-2, with a possible D match to TRBD1 (5 bases). Looked up from germline, CDR1 is SGHDT and CDR2 is YYEEEE. Between the trimmed V and J ends, which lost 4 bases and 2 bases, there was a span of 9 bases. The CDR3 runs to 13 residues. CDR3 in amino acids: CASSLGRNYGYTF. The CDR3 nucleotides are TGTGCCAGCAGCCTGGGACGCAACTATGGCTACACCTTC.

This clonotype was counted between two and nine times. V gene TRBV10-3 combines with J gene TRBJ2-5; D assignment may be TRBD1 or TRBD2 (5 bases each). The germline V gene encodes CDR1 ENHRY and CDR2 SYGVKD. Trimming took 6 bases from V and 2 from J, leaving 10 bases between them. The CDR3 contains 13 residues. CDR3 sequence: CAISEGRQETQYF. CDR3 nucleotide sequence: TGTGCCATCAGCGAGGGACGGCAAGAGACCCAGTACTTC.

This clonotype was counted at least ten times. V and J are TRBV12-3 or TRBV12-4 and TRBJ1-1, with 8 bases matching TRBD1. The CDR3 length is 15 residues. The junction had 4 bases not matched to a gene; V was cut back by 1 base and J by 3 bases. The CDR3: CASSLGRGPYTEAFF. The CDR3 DNA reads TGTGCCAGCAGTTTAGGCAGGGGGCCGTACACTGAAGCTTTCTTT.

V gene TRBV19 combines with J gene TRBJ2-1, with D possibly matching TRBD1 (6 bases). Germline V gene data show CDR1 as LNHDA and CDR2 as SQIVND (reference sequence). The V end was cut by 8 bases, the J end by 2 bases, with 13 bases between. The CDR3 contains 14 residues. CDR3: CASAPTGTYNEQFF. CDR3 nucleotide sequence: TGTGCCAGTGCTCCGACAGGAACCTACAATGAGCAGTTCTTC.

The rearrangement links TRBV13 to TRBJ1-6, with D uncertain. CDR3 length: 13 residues. The germline V gene has CDR1 PRHDT and CDR2 FYEKMQ (reference sequence). V shed 5 bases and J shed 14 bases, with 16 bases lying between them. CDR3 in DNA: TGTGCCAGCAGCCACCCTAATGCCCCGACCCTCCACTTT. Protein: CASSHPNAPTLHF. Together with reference TRBV13 and TRBJ1-6, the CDR3 gives the full variable domain: AAGVIQSPRHLIKEKRETATLKCYPIPRHDTVYWYQQGPGQDPQFLISFYEKMQSDKGSIPDRFSAQQFSDYHSELNMSSLELGDSALYFCASSHPNAPTLHFGNGTRLTVT.

This clonotype was counted a few times. This chain uses TRBV7-8 with TRBJ2-5; 13 bases agree with TRBD2. Germline CDR1 SGHVS, CDR2 FQNEAQ. J was trimmed by 3 bases and V by 0 bases; bases with no gene match: 10. The CDR3 length is 19 residues. The CDR3 bases are TGTGCCAGCAGCTTAGCGCGGTTCGTAGGACTAGCGGGAGAAGAGACCCAGTACTTC. Translation: CASSLARFVGLAGEETQYF.

This clonotype was found a few times. The V gene is TRBV27, the J gene TRBJ2-1; D is unresolved. The germline CDR1 and CDR2 sequences are MNHEY and SMNVEV (reference sequence). CDR3 length: 14 residues. V lost 3 bases, J lost 1 base, and 7 bases lay in between. CDR3 bases: TGTGCCAGCAGTTTGCCCCCATCCTACAATGAGCAGTTCTTC. Its protein is CASSLPPSYNEQFF.

The V call is TRBV29-1, the J call TRBJ1-1; D ambiguous. This CDR3 comprises 12 residues. The germline CDR1 and CDR2 sequences are SQVTM and ANQGSEA. V was clipped by 5 bases and J by 7 bases, with 14 bases between them. As DNA, the CDR3 is TGCAGCGTTCGCTGGTGGCGGAGTGAAGCTTTCTTT. It is translated as CSVRWWRSEAFF.

There are a few counts of this clonotype. This chain connects TRBV20-1 to TRBJ2-5, with a weak D call TRBD2 (6 bases). This CDR3 comprises 14 residues. The V and J ends lost 4 bases and 4 bases respectively, with 16 bases between them. Germline CDR1 is DFQATT and CDR2 is SNEGSKA (reference sequence). CDR3 DNA: TGCAGTGCTATCCCCGGGAGTAATCGAGAGACCCAGTACTTC. Encoded protein: CSAIPGSNRETQYF.

The table lists this clonotype with a few counts. The rearrangement uses TRBV5-1 and TRBJ1-3; D remains unclear. The CDR3 spans 15 residues. V was cut by 3 bases and J by 4 bases, with 14 bases left in between. Germline V gene lookup returns CDR1 SGHRS and CDR2 YFSETQ. CDR3 in DNA: TGCGCCAGCAGCTCAAGCTCGGGCGTGGGAAACACCATATATTTT. This gives the protein CASSSSSGVGNTIYF.

The chain joins TRBV27 to TRBJ2-5, with 7 bases lining up with TRBD1. CDR1 is MNHEY and CDR2 is SMNVEV in the germline V gene (reference sequence). The CDR3 runs 15 residues. Trimming removed 4 bases from V and 1 base from J; junction bases left unmatched: 6. In DNA form, the CDR3 reads TGTGCCAGCAGTTCCCCCCGACAGGGCCAAGAGACCCAGTACTTC. It yields the protein CASSSPRQGQETQYF.

This clonotype was counted many times. The CDR3 DNA sequence: TGTGCCTGGAGTGCCCCGGACAGGGAGGTGGCTGAAGCTTTCTTT. Translating it yields CAWSAPDREVAEAFF. The V call is TRBV30, the J call TRBJ1-1; 8 nucleotides line up with TRBD1. From germline, CDR1 is GTSNPN and CDR2 SVGIG (reference sequence). CDR3 length: 15 amino acids. With 1 base clipped from V and 6 bases from J, the junction kept 10 bases outside the gene matches. The full variable domain, its missing parts supplied by reference TRBV30 and TRBJ1-1, is SQTIHQWPATLVQPVGSPLSLECTVEGTSNPNLYWYRQAAGRGLQLLFYSVGIGQISSEVPQNLSASRPQDRQFILSSKKLLLSDSGFYLCAWSAPDREVAEAFFGQGTRLTVV.

The genes are TRBV7-6 and TRBJ2-1; TRBD2 is a possible D gene (5 bases). V lost 0 bases, J lost 0 bases, and 9 bases lay in between. Germline CDR1 SGHVS, CDR2 FNYEAQ. CDR3 length: 16 residues. The CDR3, as DNA: TGTGCCAGCAGCTTAGCTGCTAGCAGCTCCTACAATGAGCAGTTCTTC. This codes for CASSLAASSSYNEQFF. The entire variable domain, with the rest obtained from reference TRBV7-6 and TRBJ2-1, is as follows: GAGVSQSPRYKVTKRGQDVALRCDPISGHVSLYWYRQALGQGPEFLTYFNYEAQQDKSGLPNDRFSAERPEGSISTLTIQRTEQRDSAMYRCASSLAASSSYNEQFFGPGTRLTVL.

As for this clonotype: The germline gene is not matched at one end of the junction; a read error may be the cause. The chain joins TRBV7-9 to TRBJ2-1; D is perhaps TRBD2 (5 bases). The CDR3 length is 13 residues. Germline values: CDR1 SEHNR, CDR2 FQNEAQ (reference sequence). The CDR3 protein is CASVRAHNSEQFF. In DNA, the CDR3 is TGCGCATCCGTGCGGGCCCACAACAGTGAGCAGTTCTTC.

The chain is built from TRBV9 and TRBJ2-6; D may be TRBD2 (5 bases). Germline CDR1 is SGDLS and CDR2 is YYNGEE. Between the trimmed V and J ends, which lost 6 bases and 0 bases, there was a span of 10 bases. The CDR3 is made up of 15 amino acids. The CDR3 is CASNPGVSGANVLTF. CDR3 bases: TGTGCCAGCAACCCCGGGGTCTCTGGGGCCAACGTCCTGACTTTC.

This clonotype has a handful of counts. This chain uses TRBV12-3 or TRBV12-4 with TRBJ2-7, with a tentative D call TRBD1 (6 bases). Trimming cost V 6 bases and J 0 bases, with 6 bases left between them. This CDR3 region has 12 residues. The CDR3 region has the DNA TGTGCCAGCAGGGGGGCCTCCTACGAGCAGTACTTC. It codes for CASRGASYEQYF.

The chain has TRBV10-3 and TRBJ2-2; D remains ambiguous. Germline CDR1 ENHRY, CDR2 SYGVKD. The CDR3 runs 16 residues. Trimming pared 3 bases from V and 4 bases from J, leaving 15 bases between. The CDR3 nucleotides are TGTGCCATCAGTGAACCCGGCCGTCAGTTCACCGGGGAGCTGTTTTTT. It specifies CAISEPGRQFTGELFF.

V and J are TRBV20-1 and TRBJ2-7; 10 nucleotides align to TRBD2. The ends lost 6 bases at V and 5 bases at J; junction bases unmatched: 7. From germline, CDR1 is DFQATT and CDR2 SNEGSKA (reference sequence). This CDR3 comprises 13 residues. The chain's CDR3 is CSAGLAGVHEQYF. DNA for the CDR3: TGCAGTGCAGGCCTAGCGGGAGTCCACGAGCAGTACTTC.

This clonotype was counted ten times or more. The chain uses TRBV7-2 and TRBJ2-3; D is uncertain. Looked up from germline, CDR1 is SGHTA and CDR2 is FQGNSA. Trimming took off 7 bases at V and 10 bases at J, with 15 bases between the two ends. The CDR3 is 12 amino acids. For the CDR3, the DNA is TGTGCCAGCACCTCTCCGGGTGCTGCGCAGTATTTT. Translated, it gives CASTSPGAAQYF.

This clonotype has a handful of counts. This rearrangement joins TRBV7-6 to TRBJ2-7; D remains ambiguous. The CDR3 runs to 16 residues. Germline-derived CDR1 and CDR2 are SGHVS and FNYEAQ. The V end lost 2 bases, the J end lost 0 bases, and 14 bases lay between the germline ends. CDR3 protein: CASSLFVPESSYEQYF. CDR3 DNA sequence: TGTGCCAGCAGCTTATTCGTCCCAGAGAGCTCCTACGAGCAGTACTTC.

This clonotype was seen ten or more times. V is TRBV7-2 and J is TRBJ2-7, with D perhaps TRBD1 (6 bases). Germline CDR1 SGHTA, CDR2 FQGNSA. Trimming removed 1 base from V and 3 bases from J, with 16 bases in between. This CDR3 has 16 amino acids. The CDR3 spells CASSLGSQGMYYEQYF. Here the CDR3 DNA reads TGTGCCAGCAGCTTAGGATCCCAGGGGATGTACTACGAGCAGTACTTC.